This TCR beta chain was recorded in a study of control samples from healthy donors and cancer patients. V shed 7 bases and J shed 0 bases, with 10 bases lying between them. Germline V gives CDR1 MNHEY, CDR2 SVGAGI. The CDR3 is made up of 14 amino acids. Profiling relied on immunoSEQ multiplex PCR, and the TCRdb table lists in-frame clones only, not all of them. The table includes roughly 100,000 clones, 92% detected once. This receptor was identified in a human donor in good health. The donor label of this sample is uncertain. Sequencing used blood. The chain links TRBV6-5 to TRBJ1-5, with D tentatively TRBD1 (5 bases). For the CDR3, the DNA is TGTGCCAGCATTACAGGCCTTAGCAATCAGCCCCAGCATTTT. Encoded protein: CASITGLSNQPQHF.